This passage covers 20 T cell receptor beta chains from one sample sequenced in a study of cytomegalovirus exposure and HLA in healthy donors (dated by TCRdb to 2016 to 2017). The method behind the library was the immunoSEQ multiplex PCR assay. The multiplex PCR relied on a mix of 60 forward primers for TCR Vbeta segments and 13 reverse primers for TCR Jbeta segments. Entries here come from immuneACCESS through TCRdb and include only in-frame sequences with V and J called. Some clones fail to appear in such tables; in the studies checked, an unresolved V gene covers under half of the shortfall, and the cause of the remainder is unknown. For this sample there are 200,000 or so clones; roughly 68% appear just once. The biggest ten clones account for less than 3% of the sample. Sequencing input: PBMCs. Receptors were obtained from a man aged 40-55 years in good health and CMV-seropositive.

The chain links TRBV5-1 to TRBJ2-1, with 8 positions matching TRBD1. CDR3 length: 17 residues. CDR1 is SGHRS, CDR2 YFSETQ, per germline. The V segment lost 3 bases and the J segment 6 bases; nucleotides outside the gene matches: 14. CDR3 nucleotides: TGCGCCAGCAGCTCTCCCTCCGACAGGGGCTTCTTCAATGAGCAGTTCTTC. As protein: CASSSPSDRGFFNEQFF.

The V gene is TRBV28, the J gene TRBJ2-3, with D possibly matching TRBD2 (6 bases). Germline lookup yields CDR1 MDHEN and CDR2 SYDVKM. Trimming stripped 2 bases from V and 3 bases from J, with 12 bases between. The CDR3 has 15 residues. The CDR3 loop reads CASSLERAGTDTQYF. The CDR3 DNA reads TGTGCCAGCAGTTTAGAGCGAGCGGGTACAGATACGCAGTATTTT.

The rearrangement joins TRBV2 to TRBJ1-5, with unresolved D. CDR1 SNHLY and CDR2 FYNNEI come from the germline V gene. The CDR3 is 15 amino acids. V was clipped by 2 bases and J by 3 bases, with 11 bases between them. The DNA for the CDR3 is TGTGCCAGCAGTGAAAGGGAGGCGTTCAATCAGCCCCAGCATTTT. It codes for CASSEREAFNQPQHF. Full variable domain (missing parts from reference TRBV2 and TRBJ1-5): EPEVTQTPSHQVTQMGQEVILRCVPISNHLYFYWYRQILGQKVEFLVSFYNNEISEKSEIFDDQFSVERPDGSNFTLKIRSTKLEDSAMYFCASSEREAFNQPQHFGDGTRLSIL.

The chain links TRBV5-6 to TRBJ1-2; D remains ambiguous. The V end was cut by 4 bases, the J end by 0 bases, with 13 bases between. Germline V CDR1 and CDR2: SGHDT, YYEEEE. The CDR3 consists of 15 residues. The CDR3 loop is CASSDVDGANYGYTF. Here the CDR3 DNA reads TGTGCCAGCAGCGATGTTGACGGAGCTAACTATGGCTACACCTTC.

The chain combines TRBV5-6 with TRBJ1-4; no reliable D call. This CDR3 is 15 amino acids long. Germline loops: CDR1 SGHDT, CDR2 YYEEEE. V lost 1 base and J 0 bases, leaving 7 bases between the germline ends. The CDR3 DNA reads as TGTGCCAGCAGCTTGATGCGGGCAACTAATGAAAAACTGTTTTTT. This translates into CASSLMRATNEKLFF.

The rearrangement uses TRBV7-2 and TRBJ2-7, with 8 bases fitting TRBD2. The germline CDR1 and CDR2 sequences are SGHTA and FQGNSA. V shed 4 bases, J shed 2 bases, and the junction held 4 bases outside the gene matches. The CDR3 covers 14 residues. The CDR3 spells CASSWAGGPYEQYF. As DNA, the CDR3 is TGTGCCAGCAGCTGGGCGGGGGGCCCCTACGAGCAGTACTTC. Looking up the rest from reference TRBV7-2 and TRBJ2-7 gives the full variable domain: GAGVSQSPSNKVTEKGKDVELRCDPISGHTALYWYRQSLGQGLEFLIYFQGNSAPDKSGLPSDRFSAERTGGSVSTLTIQRTQQEDSAVYLCASSWAGGPYEQYFGPGTRLTVT.

This CDR3 reads CASSRTGGQNTEAFF. DNA for the CDR3: TGTGCCAGCAGCCGGACAGGGGGCCAGAACACTGAAGCTTTCTTT. The V and J genes are TRBV5-4 and TRBJ1-1, with TRBD1 matching 11 bases. CDR3 size: 15 residues. With V trimmed by 4 bases and J by 1 base, 3 bases remained unmatched. The V gene's germline CDR1 is SGHNT and CDR2 YYREEE (reference sequence).

V usage is TRBV7-2 and J usage is TRBJ2-2, with D maybe TRBD2 (6 bases). The CDR3 loop spans 13 amino acids. The germline CDR1 and CDR2 sequences are SGHTA and FQGNSA. This CDR3 reads CARDGPNTGELFF. CDR3 DNA sequence: TGTGCGCGGGACGGACCGAACACCGGGGAGCTGTTTTTT. Full variable domain (remainder filled in from reference TRBV7-2 and TRBJ2-2): GAGVSQSPSNKVTEKGKDVELRCDPISGHTALYWYRQSLGQGLEFLIYFQGNSAPDKSGLPSDRFSAERTGGSVSTLTIQRTQQEDSAVYLCARDGPNTGELFFGEGSRLTVL.

The chain employs TRBV5-1 and TRBJ1-1; a weak D match, TRBD1 (6 bases). CDR3 size: 14 residues. Germline V gives CDR1 SGHRS, CDR2 YFSETQ. V lost 4 bases, J lost 3 bases, and 13 bases lay in between. The CDR3 sequence: CASSQQGPDTEAFF. Written as DNA, the CDR3 is TGCGCCAGCAGCCAACAGGGCCCCGACACTGAAGCTTTCTTT.

This rearrangement joins TRBV5-4 to TRBJ2-5; TRBD2 matches 9 bases. Germline V CDR1 and CDR2: SGHNT, YYREEE (reference sequence). V lost 0 bases to trimming and J lost 4 bases; unmatched junction nucleotides: 7. This CDR3 spans 16 amino acids. CDR3 bases: TGTGCCAGCAGCTTGGATGCTAGCGGGGCGTTAGAGACCCAGTACTTC. It codes for CASSLDASGALETQYF.

The chain links TRBV9 to TRBJ2-1; TRBD1 aligns across 9 bases. V shed 4 bases, J shed 7 bases, and the junction held 9 bases outside the gene matches. The CDR3 spans 15 residues. Per germline, CDR1 SGDLS and CDR2 YYNGEE. CDR3 sequence reads: CASSFGTGSGNEQFF. CDR3 DNA sequence: TGTGCCAGCAGCTTCGGGACAGGGTCAGGGAATGAGCAGTTCTTC.

CDR3 protein: CASSLVPGPNTGELFF. Written as DNA, the CDR3 is TGTGCCAGCAGCTTAGTTCCAGGGCCGAACACCGGGGAGCTGTTTTTT. J is TRBJ2-2 and V is TRBV7-2; D might be TRBD1 (5 bases). CDR3 length equals 16 residues. Trimming pared 1 base from V and 0 bases from J, leaving 9 bases between. Germline CDR1 reads SGHTA; CDR2 reads FQGNSA.

This clone was detected a few times. The V call is TRBV6-6, the J call TRBJ1-2; 10 positions match TRBD1. Germline assignment: CDR1 MNHNY and CDR2 SVGAGI (reference sequence). Trimming took 2 bases from V and 4 from J; bases not matched to a gene: 7. There are 16 residues in the CDR3. The CDR3 nucleotides read TGTGCCAGCAGTTACGGGACAGGGGACGGGGGCTATGGCTACACCTTC. Translating it yields CASSYGTGDGGYGYTF.

The rearrangement joins TRBV7-3 to TRBJ2-2, with D possibly TRBD2 on 5 matching bases. CDR1 SGHTA and CDR2 FQGTGA come from the germline V gene. Trimming cost V 7 bases and J 1 base, with 10 bases left between them. The CDR3 length is 14 residues. The CDR3 spells CASTPGLNTGELFF. DNA of the CDR3: TGTGCCAGCACCCCCGGACTGAACACCGGGGAGCTGTTTTTT.

V usage is TRBV5-1 and J usage is TRBJ2-5; tentative D call: TRBD1 (5 bases). Matching the DNA end better, TRBJ2-7 makes the J call doubtful. The CDR3 is 12 amino acids. CDR1 SGHRS and CDR2 YFSETQ come from the germline V gene. In DNA form, the CDR3 reads TGCGCCAGCAGCTCCGACAGATACGAGCAGTACTTC. Amino acid sequence: CASSSDRYEQYF.

This clone has only a few counts. The chain employs TRBV12-5 and TRBJ1-5; 9 nucleotides match TRBD1. The CDR3 runs to 18 residues. Germline trimming cut 1 base from V and 7 bases from J; bases unmatched to any gene: 14. CDR1 is LGHNT, CDR2 FRNRAP, per germline. As DNA, the CDR3 is TGTGCTAGTGGTTTGGGCCTGTTAGGGACAGGGCTAAGCCAGCCCCAGCATTTT. Its protein is CASGLGLLGTGLSQPQHF.

The chain joins TRBV6-5 to TRBJ2-3; D may be TRBD1 (6 bases). This CDR3 contains 12 residues. The V gene's germline CDR1 is MNHEY and CDR2 SVGAGI. The V end lost 6 bases, the J end lost 5 bases, and 9 bases lay between the germline ends. The CDR3 sequence is CASSQQGDTQYF. The CDR3 DNA reads as TGTGCCAGCAGCCAACAGGGAGATACGCAGTATTTT.

V gene TRBV11-2 combines with J gene TRBJ1-1; D might be TRBD1 (6 bases). Per germline, CDR1 SGHAT and CDR2 FQNNGV. V was trimmed by 2 bases and J by 1 base, leaving 23 bases between them. The CDR3 loop spans 19 amino acids. CDR3 in DNA: TGTGCCAGCAGCTTACGACAAACAGGGCTGTTTTCCGAGAACACTGAAGCTTTCTTT. Translating gives CASSLRQTGLFSENTEAFF.

This rearrangement joins TRBV6-1 to TRBJ1-3; D not resolved. CDR3 size: 15 residues. V lost 6 bases to trimming and J lost 0 bases, with 12 bases between them. Germline assignment: CDR1 MNHNS and CDR2 SASEGT. DNA of the CDR3: TGTGCCAGCAGCCTGGGTCCTAGCTCTGGAAACACCATATATTTT. Translated, it gives CASSLGPSSGNTIYF.

This clone occurred a few times. This chain joins TRBV6-5 and TRBJ1-1; D is ambiguous. This CDR3 is built from 13 residues. From germline, CDR1 is MNHEY and CDR2 SVGAGI. V was trimmed by 0 bases and J by 8 bases, leaving 10 bases between them. As DNA, the CDR3 is TGTGCCAGCAGTTACTCGGGTGGGCAGGAAGCTTTCTTT. Translating it yields CASSYSGGQEAFF.